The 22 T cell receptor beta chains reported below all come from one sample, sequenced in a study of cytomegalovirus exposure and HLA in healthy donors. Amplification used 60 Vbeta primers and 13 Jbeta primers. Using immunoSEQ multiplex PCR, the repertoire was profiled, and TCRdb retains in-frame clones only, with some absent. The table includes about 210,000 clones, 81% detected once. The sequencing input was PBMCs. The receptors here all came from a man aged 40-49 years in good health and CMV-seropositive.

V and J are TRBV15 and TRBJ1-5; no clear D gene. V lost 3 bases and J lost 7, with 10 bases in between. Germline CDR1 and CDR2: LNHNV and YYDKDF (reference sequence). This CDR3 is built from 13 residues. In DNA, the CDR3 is TGTGCCACCAGCAGGTCAGGTGGCCAGCCCCAGCATTTT. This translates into CATSRSGGQPQHF.

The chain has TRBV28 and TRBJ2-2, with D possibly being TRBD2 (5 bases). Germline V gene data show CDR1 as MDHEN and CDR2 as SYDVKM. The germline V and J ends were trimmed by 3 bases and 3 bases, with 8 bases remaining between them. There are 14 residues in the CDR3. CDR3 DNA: TGTGCCAGCAGTTTTAGGACTTACACCGGGGAGCTGTTTTTT. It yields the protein CASSFRTYTGELFF.

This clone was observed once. The CDR3 sequence: CAEAAGDGGSPLHF. CDR3 DNA: TGTGCCGAAGCAGCGGGGGATGGGGGTTCACCCCTCCACTTT. The genes are TRBV7-9 and TRBJ1-6; D possibly corresponds to TRBD1 (5 bases). Trimming removed 11 bases from V and 9 bases from J, with 20 bases in between. Germline-derived CDR1 and CDR2 are SEHNR and FQNEAQ (reference sequence). The CDR3 is 14 residues long.

The CDR3 bases are TGTGCCAGCAGCTCCTACTATGGCTACACCTTC. Translating it yields CASSSYYGYTF. The V and J genes are TRBV5-4 and TRBJ1-2; no firm D call. With 3 bases removed from V and 3 bases from J, the gap between germline ends came to 3 bases. CDR3 length: 11 amino acids. Germline V lookup: CDR1 SGHNT, CDR2 YYREEE (reference sequence).

The CDR3 coding sequence is TGTGCCAGCAGCAGGGGGCGTGGGTCCGGGGAGCTGTTTTTT. This sequence encodes CASSRGRGSGELFF. The chain joins TRBV5-8 to TRBJ2-2; 7 bases fit TRBD1. Losses at the gene ends were 4 bases for V and 6 bases for J; bases not matched to a gene: 6. Per the germline V gene, CDR1 is SGHTS and CDR2 is YDEGEE. The CDR3 loop spans 14 amino acids.

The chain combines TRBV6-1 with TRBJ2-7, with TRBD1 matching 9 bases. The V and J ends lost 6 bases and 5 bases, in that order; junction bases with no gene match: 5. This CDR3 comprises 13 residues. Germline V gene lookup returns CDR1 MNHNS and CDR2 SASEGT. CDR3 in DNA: TGTGCCAGCAGGGGGGACAGGGAGGACGAGCAGTACTTC. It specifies CASRGDREDEQYF.

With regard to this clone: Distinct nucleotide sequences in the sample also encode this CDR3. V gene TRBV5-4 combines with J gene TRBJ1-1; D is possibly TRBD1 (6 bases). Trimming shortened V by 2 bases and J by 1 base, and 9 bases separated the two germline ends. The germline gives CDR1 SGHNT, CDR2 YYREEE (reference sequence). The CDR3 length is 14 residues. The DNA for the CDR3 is TGTGCCAGCAGCTTACAGGGAGCGAACACTGAAGCTTTCTTT. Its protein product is CASSLQGANTEAFF.

In nucleotides, the CDR3 is TGTGCCAGCAGCTTGAATCAGGTTAACACTGAAGCTTTCTTT. Its translation is CASSLNQVNTEAFF. The V and J genes are TRBV4-2 and TRBJ1-1; no firm D call. The CDR3 is made up of 14 amino acids. Germline lookup yields CDR1 LGHNA and CDR2 YNFKEQ. V gave up 5 bases and J gave up 2 bases, with 12 bases separating them.

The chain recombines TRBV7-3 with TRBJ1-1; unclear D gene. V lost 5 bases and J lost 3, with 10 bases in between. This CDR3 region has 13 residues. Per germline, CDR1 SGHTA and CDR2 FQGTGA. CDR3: CASSTHRDTEAFF. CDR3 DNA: TGTGCCAGCAGCACACACCGGGACACTGAAGCTTTCTTT.

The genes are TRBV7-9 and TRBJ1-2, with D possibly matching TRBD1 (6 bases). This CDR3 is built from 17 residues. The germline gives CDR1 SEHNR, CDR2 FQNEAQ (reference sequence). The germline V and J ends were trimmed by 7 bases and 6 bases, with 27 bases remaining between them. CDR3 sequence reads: CASTKDSGKYHPDGYTF. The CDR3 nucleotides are TGTGCCAGCACCAAGGACAGTGGGAAATATCACCCCGATGGCTACACCTTC.

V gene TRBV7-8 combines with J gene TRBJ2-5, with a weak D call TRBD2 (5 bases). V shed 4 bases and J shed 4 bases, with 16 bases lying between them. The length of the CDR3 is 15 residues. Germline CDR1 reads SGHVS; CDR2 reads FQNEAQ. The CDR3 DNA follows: TGTGCCAGCAGCTCGAAGGGTCCGGCGGGAGAGACCCAGTACTTC. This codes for CASSSKGPAGETQYF.

The CDR3 DNA reads as TGTGCCAGTAGTCCGGGGGCGGACGGCTTTAGCGGGGGATCCTACGAGCAGTACTTC. Encoded protein: CASSPGADGFSGGSYEQYF. This chain connects TRBV19 to TRBJ2-7; 9 positions match TRBD2. Germline lookup yields CDR1 LNHDA and CDR2 SQIVND (reference sequence). This CDR3 spans 19 amino acids. V dropped 5 bases and J dropped 1; count of bases not matched to a gene: 18.

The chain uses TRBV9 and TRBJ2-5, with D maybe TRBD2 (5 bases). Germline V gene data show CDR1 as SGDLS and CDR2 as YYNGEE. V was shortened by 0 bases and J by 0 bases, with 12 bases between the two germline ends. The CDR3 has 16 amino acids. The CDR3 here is CASSVDQRRYQETQYF. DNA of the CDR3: TGTGCCAGCAGCGTAGATCAGCGGAGGTACCAAGAGACCCAGTACTTC.

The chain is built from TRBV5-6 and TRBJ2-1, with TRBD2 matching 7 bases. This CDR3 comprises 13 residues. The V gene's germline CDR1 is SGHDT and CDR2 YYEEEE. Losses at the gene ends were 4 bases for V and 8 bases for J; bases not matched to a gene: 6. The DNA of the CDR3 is TGTGCCAGCAGCCTGGGACTAAACGATGAGCAGTTCTTC. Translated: CASSLGLNDEQFF. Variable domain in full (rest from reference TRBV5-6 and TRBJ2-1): DAGVTQSPTHLIKTRGQQVTLRCSPKSGHDTVSWYQQALGQGPQFIFQYYEEEERQRGNFPDRFSGHQFPNYSSELNVNALLLGDSALYLCASSLGLNDEQFFGPGTRLTVL.

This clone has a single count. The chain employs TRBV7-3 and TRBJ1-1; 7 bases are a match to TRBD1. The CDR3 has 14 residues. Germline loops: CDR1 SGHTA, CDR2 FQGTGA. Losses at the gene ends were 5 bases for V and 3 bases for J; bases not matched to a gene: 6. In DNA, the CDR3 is TGTGCCAGCAGCCCGTCCGGACAGGACACTGAAGCTTTCTTT. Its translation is CASSPSGQDTEAFF.

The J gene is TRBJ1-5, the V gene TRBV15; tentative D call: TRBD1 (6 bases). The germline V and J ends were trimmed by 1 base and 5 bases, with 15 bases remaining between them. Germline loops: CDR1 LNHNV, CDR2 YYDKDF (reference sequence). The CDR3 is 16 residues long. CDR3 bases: TGTGCCACCAGCAGAGCGTCCGGGACAAATTATCAGCCCCAGCATTTT. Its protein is CATSRASGTNYQPQHF.

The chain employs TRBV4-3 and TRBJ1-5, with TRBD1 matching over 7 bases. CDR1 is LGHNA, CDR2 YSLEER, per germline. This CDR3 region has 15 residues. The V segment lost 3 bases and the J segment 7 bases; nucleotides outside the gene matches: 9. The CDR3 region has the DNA TGCGCCAGCAGCCAGGAGACAGGGCAGACGCAGCCCCAGCATTTT. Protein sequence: CASSQETGQTQPQHF.

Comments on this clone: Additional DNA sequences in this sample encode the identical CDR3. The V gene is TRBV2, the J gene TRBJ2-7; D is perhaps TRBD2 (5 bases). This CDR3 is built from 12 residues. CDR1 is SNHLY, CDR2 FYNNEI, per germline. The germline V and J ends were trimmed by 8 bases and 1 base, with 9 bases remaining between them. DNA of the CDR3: TGTGCCAGCGGCCGGGATTCCTACGAGCAGTACTTC. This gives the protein CASGRDSYEQYF.

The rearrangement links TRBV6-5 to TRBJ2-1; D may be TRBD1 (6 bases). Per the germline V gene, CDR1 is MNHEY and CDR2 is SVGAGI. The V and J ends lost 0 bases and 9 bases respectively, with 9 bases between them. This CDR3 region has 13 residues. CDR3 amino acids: CASSYSRGSEQFF. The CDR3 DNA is TGTGCCAGCAGTTACTCCAGGGGCAGTGAGCAGTTCTTC.

The CDR3 spells CASSLGRGTEAFF. For the CDR3, the DNA is TGTGCCAGCAGCCTCGGACGGGGCACTGAAGCTTTCTTT. The chain recombines TRBV28 with TRBJ1-1; no definite D call. V lost 6 bases to trimming and J lost 4 bases, with 12 bases between them. The germline CDR1 and CDR2 sequences are MDHEN and SYDVKM. The CDR3 runs to 13 residues. Full variable domain (missing parts from reference TRBV28 and TRBJ1-1): DVKVTQSSRYLVKRTGEKVFLECVQDMDHENMFWYRQDPGLGLRLIYFSYDVKMKEKGDIPEGYSVSREKKERFSLILESASTNQTSMYLCASSLGRGTEAFFGQGTRLTVV.

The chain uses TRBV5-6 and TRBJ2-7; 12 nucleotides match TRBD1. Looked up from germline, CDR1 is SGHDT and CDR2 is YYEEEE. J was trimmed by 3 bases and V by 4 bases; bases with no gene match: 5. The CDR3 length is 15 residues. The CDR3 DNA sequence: TGTGCCAGCAGCCAGGGACAGGGGGCGGGCTACGAGCAGTACTTC. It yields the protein CASSQGQGAGYEQYF.

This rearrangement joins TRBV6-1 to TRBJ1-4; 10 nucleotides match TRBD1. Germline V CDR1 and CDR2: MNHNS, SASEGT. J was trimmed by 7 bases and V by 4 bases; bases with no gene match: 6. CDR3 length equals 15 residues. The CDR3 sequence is CASSGQGQGIEKLFF. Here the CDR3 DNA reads TGTGCCAGCAGTGGCCAGGGACAGGGGATTGAAAAACTGTTTTTT.